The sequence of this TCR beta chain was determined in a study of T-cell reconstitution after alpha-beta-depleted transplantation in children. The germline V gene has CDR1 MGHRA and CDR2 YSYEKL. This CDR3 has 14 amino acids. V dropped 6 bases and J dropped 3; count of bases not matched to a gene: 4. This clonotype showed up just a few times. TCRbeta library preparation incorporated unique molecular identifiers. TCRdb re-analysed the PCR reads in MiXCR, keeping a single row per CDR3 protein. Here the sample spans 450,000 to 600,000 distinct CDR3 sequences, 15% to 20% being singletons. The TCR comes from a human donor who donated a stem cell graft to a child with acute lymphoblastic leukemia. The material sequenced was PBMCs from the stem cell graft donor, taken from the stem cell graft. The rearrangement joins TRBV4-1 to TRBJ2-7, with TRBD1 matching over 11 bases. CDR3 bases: TGCGCCAGCAGATCCGGGACAGGGGGCTACGAGCAGTACTTC. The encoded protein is CASRSGTGGYEQYF.